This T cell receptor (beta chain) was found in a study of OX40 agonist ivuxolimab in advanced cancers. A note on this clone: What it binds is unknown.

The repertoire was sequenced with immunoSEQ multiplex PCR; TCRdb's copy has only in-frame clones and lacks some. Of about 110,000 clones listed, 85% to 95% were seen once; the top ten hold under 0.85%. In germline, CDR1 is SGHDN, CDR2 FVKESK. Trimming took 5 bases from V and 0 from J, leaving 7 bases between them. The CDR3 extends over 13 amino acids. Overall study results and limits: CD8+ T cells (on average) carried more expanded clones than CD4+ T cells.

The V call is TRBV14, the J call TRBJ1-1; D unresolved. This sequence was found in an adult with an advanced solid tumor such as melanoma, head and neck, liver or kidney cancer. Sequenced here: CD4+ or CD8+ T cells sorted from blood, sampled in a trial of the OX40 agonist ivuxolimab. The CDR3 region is CASSTQVNTEAFF. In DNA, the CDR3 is TGTGCCAGCAGCACTCAGGTGAACACTGAAGCTTTCTTT. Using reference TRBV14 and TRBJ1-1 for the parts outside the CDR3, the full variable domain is EAGVTQFPSHSVIEKGQTVTLRCDPISGHDNLYWYRRVMGKEIKFLLHFVKESKQDESGMPNNRFLAERTGGTYSTLKVQPAELEDSGVYFCASSTQVNTEAFFGQGTRLTVV.